This TCR beta chain was sequenced for a study of PD-1 blockade in classical Hodgkin lymphoma. Study-wide results and caveats: There was a significant rise in CD4+ TCR diversity by C4D1, with no such rise for CD8+. Relapsed/refractory patients reportedly had lower baseline diversity than newly diagnosed patients.

Trimming left V 0 bases short and J 7 bases short, with 13 bases between. There are 15 residues in the CDR3. Looked up from germline, CDR1 is SGHNT and CDR2 is YYREEE (reference sequence). Concerning this clone itself: Its antigen is unidentified.

The method was immunoSEQ multiplex PCR; TCRdb's version includes in-frame clones alone and lacks a portion of them. The profile covers approximately 61,000 clones, with 70% to 90% appearing a single time and more than 8% taken by the ten largest. Time point in this sample: cycle 4 day 1 (C4D1), after less than 7 weeks of nivolumab. Each and every patient relapsed after autologous stem cell transplantation, and patients got differing brentuximab vedotin exposure. The source was peripheral blood mononuclear cells (PBMCs), collected before the fourth cycle of nivolumab. V gene TRBV5-4 combines with J gene TRBJ1-4; D not resolved. This clonotype was sampled from a human donor with classical Hodgkin lymphoma. The CDR3 sequence: CASSLGPSSAEKLFF. Here the CDR3 DNA reads TGTGCCAGCAGCTTGGGGCCGTCCTCGGCTGAAAAACTGTTTTTT.